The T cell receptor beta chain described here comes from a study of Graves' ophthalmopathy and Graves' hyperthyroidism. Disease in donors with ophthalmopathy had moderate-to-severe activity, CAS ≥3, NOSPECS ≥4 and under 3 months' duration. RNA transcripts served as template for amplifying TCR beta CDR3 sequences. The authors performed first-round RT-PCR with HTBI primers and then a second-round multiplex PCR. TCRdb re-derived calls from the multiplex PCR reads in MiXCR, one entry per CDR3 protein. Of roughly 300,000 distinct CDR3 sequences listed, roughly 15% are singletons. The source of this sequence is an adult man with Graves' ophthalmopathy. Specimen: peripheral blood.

CDR3 coding DNA: TGTGCCGTCGACGGAGGGGATGAAGCTTTCTTT. Translating it yields CAVDGGDEAFF. The chain couples TRBV28 to TRBJ1-1; tentative D call: TRBD1 (5 bases). Trimming cost V 11 bases and J 7 bases, with 14 bases left between them. The CDR3 runs 11 residues. Germline CDR1 is MDHEN and CDR2 is SYDVKM.